This entry lists 15 T cell receptor beta chains sequenced from one sample in a study of post-analysis software for immune sequencing data. For these receptors, no antigen is known. Unique molecular identifiers were carried by the TCR beta cDNA libraries. TCRdb itself ran the PCR reads through MiXCR, one entry per CDR3 protein. This sample has under 900,000 distinct CDR3 sequences, with around 53% found just once. Findings and limits, study-wide: The study found TRBV5-6, TRBV5-1 and TRBV20-1 among 5 or 6 TRBV segments more frequent in patients than controls.

Material for sequencing was blood. The receptor set was obtained from a girl aged 10 to 17 with multiple sclerosis.

The chain uses TRBV6-6 and TRBJ2-7; D is uncertain. The germline CDR1 and CDR2 sequences are MNHNY and SVGAGI (reference sequence). The CDR3 covers 12 residues. Deletions cut 2 bases from V and 6 bases from J, with 8 bases between. The CDR3 DNA reads TGTGCCAGCAGTTACGGTGGGCTCGAGCAGTACTTC. Encoded protein: CASSYGGLEQYF.

The CDR3: CASSKLTGREQETQYF. CDR3 nucleotide sequence: TGTGCCAGCAGCAAATTGACGGGCAGGGAACAAGAGACCCAGTACTTC. The rearrangement links TRBV21-1 to TRBJ2-4; TRBD1 is the table's D call, not checked against the DNA. The DNA matches TRBJ2-5 better at its end, which makes the J call doubtful. TRBV21-1 is designated a pseudogene. The CDR3 runs 16 residues.

The rearrangement joins TRBV5-1 to TRBJ2-1, with D unclear. From germline, CDR1 is SGHRS and CDR2 YFSETQ. The V gene lost 5 bases and the J gene lost 6 bases, with 15 bases spanning the gap. The CDR3 is 14 amino acids. The CDR3 nucleotides read TGCGCCAGCAGTCCGTTCCTCGAGGCCAATGAGCAGTTCTTC. Translation: CASSPFLEANEQFF.

This chain connects TRBV20-1 to TRBJ2-3; 8 nucleotides align to TRBD2. This CDR3 is built from 13 residues. From germline, CDR1 is DFQATT and CDR2 SNEGSKA (reference sequence). Trimming at V came to 5 bases and at J to 5 bases, leaving 6 bases not matched to a gene. The CDR3 sequence is CSASAGAGDTQYF. Here the CDR3 DNA reads TGCAGTGCTTCAGCGGGGGCGGGAGATACGCAGTATTTT.

This chain connects TRBV27 to TRBJ2-6; possibly TRBD2 for D (7 bases). Germline V gene data show CDR1 as MNHEY and CDR2 as SMNVEV (reference sequence). CDR3 length: 17 residues. V was trimmed by 3 bases and J by 3 bases, leaving 15 bases between them. CDR3 DNA: TGTGCCAGCAGTTTTCCGCCCGGGGGGCGTGGGGCCAACGTCCTGACTTTC. Amino acid sequence: CASSFPPGGRGANVLTF.

J is TRBJ2-5 and V is TRBV7-9, with a possible D match to TRBD2 (6 bases). The germline V gene has CDR1 SEHNR and CDR2 FQNEAQ (reference sequence). CDR3 length: 14 amino acids. Deletions cut 1 base from V and 13 bases from J, with 19 bases between. The CDR3: CASSLVGRNRPWYF. CDR3 bases: TGTGCCAGCAGCTTAGTCGGGAGAAACAGGCCCTGGTACTTC.

The chain employs TRBV12-3 or TRBV12-4 and TRBJ2-7; 10 nucleotides align to TRBD1. The CDR3 totals 13 residues. V gave up 8 bases and J gave up 2 bases; unmatched junction bases: 3. This CDR3 is CASQDRGTYEQYF. The CDR3 nucleotides are TGTGCCAGCCAGGACAGGGGGACCTACGAGCAGTACTTC.

This clonotype was counted a single time. The J gene is TRBJ2-5, the V gene TRBV7-2, with 9 nucleotides matching TRBD1. CDR1 is SGHTA and CDR2 is FQGNSA in the germline V gene. With V trimmed by 1 base and J by 9 bases, 12 bases remained unmatched. The CDR3 has 16 residues. The DNA for the CDR3 is TGTGCCAGCAGCTTAGGGGGACAGGGAAGGCAGGAGGCCCAGTACTTC. The encoded protein is CASSLGGQGRQEAQYF.

This chain connects TRBV20-1 to TRBJ2-1, with 10 positions matching TRBD1. The CDR3 runs to 15 residues. Germline CDR1 and CDR2: DFQATT and SNEGSKA (reference sequence). The V and J ends lost 4 bases and 8 bases, in that order; junction bases with no gene match: 11. CDR3 protein: CSANLPGQGNDEQFF. The CDR3 region has the DNA TGCAGTGCTAACCTCCCGGGACAGGGGAACGATGAGCAGTTCTTC.

The V gene is TRBV10-3, the J gene TRBJ2-2; D gene unclear. The V gene lost 5 bases and the J gene lost 0 bases, with 7 bases spanning the gap. The CDR3 spans 14 residues. From germline, CDR1 is ENHRY and CDR2 SYGVKD. For the CDR3, the DNA is TGTGCCATCAGTATACAGTCGAACACCGGGGAGCTGTTTTTT. It yields the protein CAISIQSNTGELFF.

The chain links TRBV5-1 to TRBJ2-1; 8 bases align to TRBD2. The germline gives CDR1 SGHRS, CDR2 YFSETQ. This CDR3 is built from 13 residues. Germline trimming cut 6 bases from V and 6 bases from J; bases unmatched to any gene: 5. CDR3 protein: CASNPGLVNEQFF. For the CDR3, the DNA is TGCGCCAGCAACCCGGGACTAGTCAATGAGCAGTTCTTC. Full variable domain (missing parts from reference TRBV5-1 and TRBJ2-1): KAGVTQTPRYLIKTRGQQVTLSCSPISGHRSVSWYQQTPGQGLQFLFEYFSETQRNKGNFPGRFSGRQFSNSRSEMNVSTLELGDSALYLCASNPGLVNEQFFGPGTRLTVL.

This clonotype was counted between two and nine times. The chain combines TRBV6-1 with TRBJ2-1, with D tentatively TRBD2 (6 bases). V was cut by 4 bases and J by 3 bases, with 10 bases left in between. Per germline, CDR1 MNHNS and CDR2 SASEGT. The CDR3 is 14 residues long. CDR3 nucleotide sequence: TGTGCCAGCAGTGCGCGGGGCGACTACAATGAGCAGTTCTTC. Translated: CASSARGDYNEQFF.

This clonotype has a handful of counts. The V and J genes are TRBV6-6 and TRBJ1-2, with D uncertain. The CDR3 runs 17 residues. Trimming took 0 bases from V and 0 from J, leaving 14 bases between them. Germline V gives CDR1 MNHNY, CDR2 SVGAGI (reference sequence). CDR3 DNA: TGTGCCAGCAGTTACTCTGCCCCGGACGGACCTAACTATGGCTACACCTTC. The encoded protein is CASSYSAPDGPNYGYTF.

This clonotype was seen only a few times. It is unclear where the CDR3 begins or ends on the DNA, so no DNA is shown, and the CDR3 is as TCRdb lists it. The V gene is TRBV20-1, the J gene TRBJ2-2; the D call of TRBD1 is as the table states it, not checked on the DNA. Looked up from germline, CDR1 is DFQATT and CDR2 is SNEGSKA (reference sequence). The CDR3 extends over 20 residues, inclusive of both ends. The CDR3 loop is CSAGAPLHFGNGTNTGELFF.

In DNA, the CDR3 is TGTGCCAGCAGCTTAGTGACGGGGCTGAACACTGAAGCTTTCTTT. Translated: CASSLVTGLNTEAFF. The V call is TRBV7-2, the J call TRBJ1-1, with a possible D match to TRBD1 (5 bases). This CDR3 has 15 amino acids. V was clipped by 1 base and J by 0 bases, with 9 bases between them. Germline V gene lookup returns CDR1 SGHTA and CDR2 FQGNSA.